A selection of T cell receptor beta chains follows, all from one sample in a study of OX40 agonist ivuxolimab in advanced cancers. The method was immunoSEQ multiplex PCR; TCRdb's version includes in-frame clones alone and lacks a portion of them. The repertoire has about 45,000 clones, more than 75% of them found once; the top ten carry under 20%. The sample consisted of CD4+ or CD8+ T cells sorted from blood, taken in a trial of the OX40 agonist ivuxolimab. The receptors stem from an adult with an advanced solid tumor such as melanoma, head and neck, liver or kidney cancer. Both conserved end residues are part of each CDR3. Fields, in order: J gene, clone size, V gene, D gene, CDR3 protein, CDR3 DNA. D genes are given only for firm matches. Part of the rows lack a size; the others show once, few, many or a class for expanded clones.

TRBJ1-4,.,TRBV4-2,.,CASSQGGGLFF,TGTGCCAGCAGCCAAGGGGGTGGGCTGTTTTTT
TRBJ2-3,.,TRBV2,.,CASRGALADTQYF,TGTGCCAGCAGAGGGGCTCTGGCAGATACGCAGTATTTT
TRBJ2-7,medium-sized,TRBV6-1,.,CASSEGDKYEQYF,TGTGCCAGCAGTGAAGGGGACAAATACGAGCAGTACTTC
TRBJ1-1,.,TRBV19,TRBD1,CASSPTGGVLGTFF,TGTGCCAGTAGTCCAACAGGGGGCGTACTGGGAACTTTCTTT
TRBJ2-1,.,TRBV11-2,.,CASSTGTADRSYNEQFF,TGTGCCAGCAGCACTGGGACTGCGGACCGCTCCTACAATGAGCAGTTCTTC
TRBJ2-1,.,TRBV27,TRBD2,CASSLLGGRAYNEQFF,TGTGCCAGCAGTTTATTGGGCGGGAGGGCCTACAATGAGCAGTTCTTC
TRBJ2-7,.,TRBV27,.,CASTPWPTRVGEQYF,TGTGCCAGCACCCCCTGGCCCACACGCGTTGGCGAGCAGTACTTC
TRBJ2-1,.,TRBV2,.,CASSEGAEQFF,TGTGCCAGCAGTGAGGGGGCTGAGCAGTTCTTC
TRBJ2-7,.,TRBV28,TRBD1,CASSFGTGGYEQYF,TGTGCCAGCAGTTTCGGGACAGGGGGCTACGAGCAGTACTTC
TRBJ2-2,once,TRBV7-6,.,CASSLGLNYNTGELFF,TGTGCCAGCAGCTTAGGGTTAAACTATAACACCGGGGAGCTGTTTTTT
TRBJ2-3,.,TRBV20-1,.,CSASDLDTQYF,TGCAGTGCTAGTGACTTGGATACGCAGTATTTT
TRBJ2-7,.,TRBV28,.,CASRAGWTAFYEQYF,TGTGCCAGCAGGGCCGGCTGGACAGCTTTCTACGAGCAGTACTTC
TRBJ2-5,.,TRBV4-2,TRBD2,CASSQALAGVQETQYF,TGTGCCAGCAGCCAAGCACTAGCGGGAGTCCAAGAGACCCAGTACTTC
TRBJ2-1,.,TRBV19,TRBD2,CASSRTSNYNEQFF,TGTGCCAGTAGTCGGACTAGCAACTACAATGAGCAGTTCTTC
TRBJ1-1,.,TRBV4-1,.,CASRGMNTEAFF,TGCGCCAGCAGGGGGATGAACACTGAAGCTTTCTTT
TRBJ1-6,.,TRBV30,.,CAWRIVGTLHF,TGTGCCTGGAGGATAGTAGGGACCCTCCACTTT
TRBJ1-1,once,TRBV19,.,CASSMGHGGFEAFF,TGTGCCAGTAGTATGGGACACGGAGGGTTTGAAGCTTTCTTT
TRBJ2-2,.,TRBV4-1,TRBD2,CASSHSPAGGVGGELFF,TGCGCCAGCAGCCACTCCCCAGCGGGGGGGGTCGGCGGGGAGCTGTTTTTT
TRBJ2-5,.,TRBV4-1,.,CASSQQLQVVETQYF,TGCGCCAGCAGCCAACAACTACAGGTGGTAGAGACCCAGTACTTC
TRBJ2-7,.,TRBV14,.,CASSPQGYEQYF,TGTGCCAGCAGTCCTCAGGGGTACGAGCAGTACTTC
TRBJ2-7,.,TRBV5-8,TRBD1,CASSLRPGTAYEQYF,TGTGCCAGCAGCTTGCGGCCCGGGACAGCCTACGAGCAGTACTTC
TRBJ2-7,.,TRBV5-6,.,CASSSMATGTSEQYF,TGTGCCAGCAGCTCGATGGCTACCGGGACCTCCGAGCAGTACTTC
TRBJ1-1,.,TRBV19,TRBD1,CASSTGGWTEAFF,TGTGCCAGTAGTACAGGGGGCTGGACTGAAGCTTTCTTT
TRBJ2-7,.,TRBV28,TRBD2,CASSPLRGSSYEQYF,TGTGCCAGCAGCCCCTTACGCGGGAGCTCCTACGAGCAGTACTTC
TRBJ2-1,.,TRBV27,TRBD2,CASSSRTSGGPNEQFF,TGTGCCAGCAGTTCTAGGACTAGCGGGGGCCCAAATGAGCAGTTCTTC
TRBJ2-5,.,TRBV28,.,CASSRGQAWGETQYF,TGTGCCAGCAGCCGCGGACAAGCCTGGGGGGAGACCCAGTACTTC
TRBJ2-7,.,TRBV28,TRBD1,CATHHTGDRLYEQYF,TGTGCCACCCATCATACGGGGGACAGGCTCTACGAGCAGTACTTC
TRBJ2-3,.,TRBV7-3,TRBD2,CASSSYPGLAGSSTDTQYF,TGTGCCAGCAGCTCATATCCGGGACTAGCGGGATCTAGCACAGATACGCAGTATTTT
TRBJ2-1,.,TRBV7-6,TRBD2,CASSLGPTSGGASYNEQFF,TGTGCCAGCAGCTTAGGCCCGACTAGCGGGGGGGCCTCCTACAATGAGCAGTTCTTC
TRBJ2-3,.,TRBV2,TRBD1,CASSPDRGTQYF,TGTGCCAGCAGCCCTGACAGGGGGACGCAGTATTTT
TRBJ1-3,.,TRBV28,TRBD1,CASSIQGSGNTIYF,TGTGCCAGCAGTATACAGGGGTCTGGAAACACCATATATTTT
TRBJ2-3,.,TRBV28,.,CASSLSGLGDTQYF,TGTGCCAGCAGTTTGTCGGGACTGGGGGATACGCAGTATTTT
TRBJ2-3,once,TRBV5-4,.,CAGQEGDTQYF,TGTGCAGGCCAAGAGGGAGATACGCAGTATTTT
TRBJ2-7,.,TRBV5-6,TRBD2,CASGTSGRGYEQYF,TGTGCCAGCGGGACTAGCGGGAGGGGCTACGAGCAGTACTTC
TRBJ2-1,.,TRBV9,TRBD2,CASSETSGIIYEQFF,TGTGCCAGCAGCGAGACTAGCGGGATTATCTATGAGCAGTTCTTC
TRBJ1-2,.,TRBV5-1,TRBD1,CASSWTGVNYGYTF,TGCGCCAGCAGCTGGACAGGAGTTAACTATGGCTACACCTTC
TRBJ2-3,.,TRBV7-2,.,CASSLVSGRDTQYF,TGTGCCAGCAGCTTAGTCTCGGGTAGGGATACGCAGTATTTT
TRBJ2-7,.,TRBV5-1,.,CASSLGSGLPYEQYF,TGCGCCAGCAGCTTGGGGAGCGGGCTTCCCTACGAGCAGTACTTC
TRBJ1-2,.,TRBV10-2,TRBD1,CASGDSSNYGYTF,TGCGCCAGCGGGGACAGTTCTAACTATGGCTACACCTTC
TRBJ2-7,.,TRBV27,.,CASSPTGFGGYEQYF,TGTGCCAGCAGTCCTACAGGGTTTGGGGGCTACGAGCAGTACTTC
TRBJ1-5,.,TRBV29-1,TRBD1,CSARTGGGQPQHF,TGCAGCGCAAGAACAGGGGGAGGCCAGCCCCAGCATTTT
TRBJ2-1,.,TRBV1,.,CTEGSYNEQFF,TGCACAGAGGGCTCCTACAATGAGCAGTTCTTC
TRBJ2-7,.,TRBV7-6,.,CASSLTGRSYEQYF,TGTGCCAGCAGCTTAACAGGGAGAAGCTACGAGCAGTACTTC
TRBJ2-1,once,TRBV19,TRBD2,CASSGLAGGFEQFF,TGTGCCAGTAGCGGACTAGCGGGGGGTTTTGAGCAGTTCTTC
TRBJ2-2,.,TRBV27,.,CASSSPWGAGTGELFF,TGTGCCAGCAGTTCCCCTTGGGGCGCCGGAACCGGGGAGCTGTTTTTT